This T cell receptor (beta chain) came from a study of regulatory T cells in long-lasting Graves disease. This clonotype was counted ten times or more. Its antigen is unidentified. Described time point: persistent/refractory GD, antithyroid drugs over 5 years with positive TRAb. The TCR library was made from RNA extracted from PBMCs. Arm-PCR of CDR3 regions and iRepertoire HTBI primers were used to build TCR beta libraries. TCRdb reprocessed the multiplex PCR reads with MiXCR, giving one entry per CDR3 protein. This sample carries around 460,000 distinct CDR3 sequences, approximately 21% of them seen once, and the ten largest clones take 7% to 9%. CDR3 length equals 15 residues. Germline V gene sequence: CDR1 SGHTA, CDR2 FQGNSA. V gave up 5 bases and J gave up 7 bases, with 20 bases separating them. Whole-study results and caveats: Persistent disease preferred TRBV28, TRBJ1-2 and TRBJ2-5; new disease, TRBV20-1 and TRBJ2-1.

J is TRBJ1-1 and V is TRBV7-2, with D possibly being TRBD1 (5 bases). This receptor was obtained from a female donor with Graves disease. The sequencing used peripheral blood mononuclear cells (PBMCs), collected when the disease was refractory, from a patient treated with antithyroid drugs. The CDR3: CASSAPGRRRVEAFF. CDR3 bases: TGTGCCAGCAGCGCCCCGGGGCGACGGAGAGTTGAAGCTTTCTTT.